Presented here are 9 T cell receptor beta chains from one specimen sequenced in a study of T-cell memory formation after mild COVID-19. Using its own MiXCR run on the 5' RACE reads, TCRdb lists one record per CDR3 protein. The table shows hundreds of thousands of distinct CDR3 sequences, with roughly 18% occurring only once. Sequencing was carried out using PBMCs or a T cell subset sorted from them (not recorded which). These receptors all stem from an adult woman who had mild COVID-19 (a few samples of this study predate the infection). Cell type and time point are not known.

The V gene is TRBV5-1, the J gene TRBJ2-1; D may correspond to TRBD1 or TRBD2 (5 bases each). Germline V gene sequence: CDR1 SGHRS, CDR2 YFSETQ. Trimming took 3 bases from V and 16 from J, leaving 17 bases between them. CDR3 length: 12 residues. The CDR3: CASSWQGELLFF. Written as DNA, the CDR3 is TGCGCCAGCAGCTGGCAGGGAGAACTTTTATTCTTC. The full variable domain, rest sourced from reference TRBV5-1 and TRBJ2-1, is KAGVTQTPRYLIKTRGQQVTLSCSPISGHRSVSWYQQTPGQGLQFLFEYFSETQRNKGNFPGRFSGRQFSNSRSEMNVSTLELGDSALYLCASSWQGELLFFGPGTRLTVL.

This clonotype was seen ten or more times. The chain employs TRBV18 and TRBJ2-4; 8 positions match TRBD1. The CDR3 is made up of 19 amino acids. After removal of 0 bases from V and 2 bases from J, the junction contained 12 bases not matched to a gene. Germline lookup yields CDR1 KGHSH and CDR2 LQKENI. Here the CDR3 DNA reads TGTGCCAGCTCACCACCGATGGCCAGGGGGCTCGTAACCAAAAACATTCAGTACTTC. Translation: CASSPPMARGLVTKNIQYF.

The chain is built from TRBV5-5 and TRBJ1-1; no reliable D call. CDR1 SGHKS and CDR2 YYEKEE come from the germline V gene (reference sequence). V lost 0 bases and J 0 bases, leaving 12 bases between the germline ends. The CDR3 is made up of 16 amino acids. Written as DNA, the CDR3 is TGTGCCAGCAGCTTGGGATCGGCGGGCCTGAACACTGAAGCTTTCTTT. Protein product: CASSLGSAGLNTEAFF.

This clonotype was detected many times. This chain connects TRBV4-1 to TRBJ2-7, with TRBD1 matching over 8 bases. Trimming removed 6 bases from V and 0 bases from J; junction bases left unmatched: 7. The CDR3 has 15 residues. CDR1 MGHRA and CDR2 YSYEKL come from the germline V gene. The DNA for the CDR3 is TGCGCCAGCAGTGCCGGGACAGGAAGCTCCTACGAGCAGTACTTC. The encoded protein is CASSAGTGSSYEQYF.

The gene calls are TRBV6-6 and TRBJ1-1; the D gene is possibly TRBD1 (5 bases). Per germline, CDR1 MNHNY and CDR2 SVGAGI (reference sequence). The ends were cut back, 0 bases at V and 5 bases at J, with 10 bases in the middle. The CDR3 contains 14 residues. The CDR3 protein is CASSYSARVTEAFF. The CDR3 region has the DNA TGTGCCAGCAGTTACTCGGCCAGGGTTACTGAAGCTTTCTTT.

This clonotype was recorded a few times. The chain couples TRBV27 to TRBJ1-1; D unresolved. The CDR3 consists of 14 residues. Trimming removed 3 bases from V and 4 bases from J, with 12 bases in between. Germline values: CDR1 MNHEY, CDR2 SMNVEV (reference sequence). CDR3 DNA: TGTGCCAGCAGTTTGGCGGGCCCGGGCACTGAAGCTTTCTTT. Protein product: CASSLAGPGTEAFF.

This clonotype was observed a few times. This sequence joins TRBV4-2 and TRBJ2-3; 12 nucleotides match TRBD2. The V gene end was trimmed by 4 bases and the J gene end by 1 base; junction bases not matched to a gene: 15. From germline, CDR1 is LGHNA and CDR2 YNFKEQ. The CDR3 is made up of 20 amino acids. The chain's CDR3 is CASSPQFGLAGGVGTDTQYF. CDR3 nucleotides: TGTGCCAGCAGCCCCCAGTTCGGGCTAGCGGGAGGGGTAGGCACAGATACGCAGTATTTT.

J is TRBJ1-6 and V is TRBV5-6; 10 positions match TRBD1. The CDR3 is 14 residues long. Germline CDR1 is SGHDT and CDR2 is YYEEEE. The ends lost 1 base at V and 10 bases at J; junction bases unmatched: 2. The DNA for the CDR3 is TGTGCCAGCAGCTTGAGGACAGGGGGATCACCCCTCCACTTT. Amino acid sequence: CASSLRTGGSPLHF.

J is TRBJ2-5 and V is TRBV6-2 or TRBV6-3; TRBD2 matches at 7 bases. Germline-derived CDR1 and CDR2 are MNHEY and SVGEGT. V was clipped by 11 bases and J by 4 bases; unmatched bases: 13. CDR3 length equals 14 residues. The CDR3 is CAGSVGGRGETQYF. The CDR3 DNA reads TGTGCCGGATCTGTTGGGGGGAGGGGAGAGACCCAGTACTTC.